This paragraph covers one T cell receptor (beta chain) sequence. Its antigen is currently not known. It has no much larger one-base neighbor in the sample; base qualities were not kept. The sample comes from a study of CD8 T cells in ankylosing spondylitis listed by TCRdb under 2017. For the study in its entirety: The study set out to find disease-linked TCR variants by profiling T cell receptor beta repertoires in ankylosing spondylitis patients and healthy donors. The whole study cohort included over a hundred healthy donors and 20 to 30 ankylosing spondylitis patients. Samples of peripheral blood were taken, and for ankylosing spondylitis patients, synovial fluid was collected as well.

From its cysteine to its phenylalanine, the CDR3 spans 13 amino acids. Only CDR3 DNA is held: 39 bases, read in frame from base 1. V loses 2 bases of germline sequence and J loses 5 bases, and the interval between the two ends is 9 bases. CDR1 and CDR2 were assigned from the germline V gene as MDHEN and SYDVKM. What the authors observed across the whole study: A TCR beta motif made up of eight or nine highly homologous amino acid variants appeared to be characteristic of blood from ankylosing spondylitis patients. According to the report, matched synovial fluid samples from ankylosing spondylitis patients were significantly enriched for the disease-linked clones. Some of the motif variants had been reported before in the synovial fluid and blood of reactive arthritis patients, a finding that suggests common disease-initiation mechanisms. The disease-linked clones had a CD8+ phenotype and were found at relatively low frequencies in peripheral blood.

Sequencing took place on an Illumina HiSeq 2500. TCR beta libraries were prepared by quantitative 5'-RACE with molecular barcodes. Per the authors' processing: A new computational method based on a probabilistic model of VDJ rearrangement was used to identify disease-linked TCR variants. TCRdb itself trimmed the public reads at Q25 with fastp, ran MiXCR and retained productive beta chains. Every distinct CDR3 protein forms one entry, paired with its most common genes and DNA. These V and J calls derive from TCRdb rather than the authors' analysis. A total of over 100,000 distinct CDR3 sequences appear in this sample, 6.5% to 9% of them only once. The ten largest clones add up to more than 9% of the sample.

The sample consisted of blood, either unsorted or a sorted T cell fraction (not recorded which). The sequence came from a male donor with ankylosing spondylitis or in good health (not recorded which). The sequence joins TRBV28 to TRBJ2-5; the D gene remains uncertain. The CDR3 is CASSLDRRETQYF. The nucleotide sequence reads as follows: TGTGCCAGCAGTTTAGATCGGCGTGAGACCCAGTACTTC.